The 29 T cell receptor beta chains below come from one sample, sequenced in a study of identical twins. MiXCR, run by TCRdb on the 5' RACE reads, gives a single entry per CDR3 protein. Of under 1 million distinct CDR3 sequences detected, around an eighth appear once; the ten largest clones hold 1.5% to 2%. The same data also went into a second study, on yellow fever vaccine responses in identical twins.

The sequenced material came from PBMCs. Every receptor here comes from a woman aged 18-29 years in good health.

The chain has TRBV6-1 and TRBJ2-7, with 9 bases identical to TRBD2. V dropped 6 bases and J dropped 5; count of bases not matched to a gene: 11. CDR1 is MNHNS, CDR2 SASEGT, per germline. This CDR3 is built from 15 residues. The CDR3 nucleotides read TGTGCCAGCAGCAAAGGGACAGCTAGCGGGGACGAGCAGTACGTC. It is translated as CASSKGTASGDEQYV.

The genes are TRBV19 and TRBJ2-7, with TRBD2 matching 8 bases. Looked up from germline, CDR1 is LNHDA and CDR2 is SQIVND (reference sequence). The CDR3 sequence is 16 residues long. V lost 3 bases to trimming and J lost 2 bases; unmatched junction nucleotides: 9. CDR3 region: CASSMLSSGSTYEQYF. The CDR3 DNA sequence: TGTGCCAGTAGTATGCTGTCGAGCGGGAGTACCTACGAGCAGTACTTC.

The chain links TRBV5-1 to TRBJ2-5; 9 bases align to TRBD2. V lost 0 bases and J lost 3; bases outside the gene matches: 6. The CDR3 consists of 16 residues. Germline V lookup: CDR1 SGHRS, CDR2 YFSETQ. CDR3 loop: CASSLATSGGEETQYF. The CDR3 DNA is TGCGCCAGCAGCTTGGCGACTAGCGGAGGGGAAGAGACCCAGTACTTC.

This clonotype appeared a few times. V is TRBV12-3 or TRBV12-4 and J is TRBJ2-7; 8 nucleotides match TRBD1. The CDR3 is 16 residues long. Unmatched junction bases numbered 13, after V lost 7 bases and J lost 2 bases. The CDR3 region has the DNA TGTGCCAGCACCGCCCCCCCAGGGGGCCCGACCTACGAGCAGTACTTC. This gives the protein CASTAPPGGPTYEQYF.

In this sample, this clonotype turned up a few times. This chain connects TRBV19 to TRBJ2-1; perhaps TRBD1 as D (5 bases). This CDR3 contains 13 residues. The germline V gene has CDR1 LNHDA and CDR2 SQIVND (reference sequence). Trimming took 4 bases from V and 7 from J, leaving 11 bases between them. The CDR3 protein is CASSTTVGNEQFF. The CDR3 DNA follows: TGTGCCAGTAGTACGACAGTAGGGAATGAGCAGTTCTTC.

V and J are TRBV9 and TRBJ1-1, with a possible D match to TRBD1 (5 bases). Trimming took off 2 bases at V and 4 bases at J, with 15 bases between the two ends. The CDR3 has 15 residues. The germline V gene encodes CDR1 SGDLS and CDR2 YYNGEE. The CDR3 loop reads CASSVDGGEGTEAFF. The CDR3 DNA reads TGTGCCAGCAGCGTTGATGGGGGGGAGGGCACTGAAGCTTTCTTT.

This clonotype was detected a few times. The chain has TRBV14 and TRBJ2-2, with D maybe TRBD2 (5 bases). The germline CDR1 and CDR2 sequences are SGHDN and FVKESK. Trimming stripped 2 bases from V and 2 bases from J, with 12 bases between. There are 16 residues in the CDR3. CDR3 region: CASSQKTRPNTGELFF. The CDR3 DNA is TGTGCCAGCAGCCAAAAAACTAGACCCAACACCGGGGAGCTGTTTTTT.

This clonotype appeared a few times. This sequence joins TRBV7-2 and TRBJ2-1; TRBD1 matches 11 bases. CDR1 is SGHTA, CDR2 FQGNSA, per germline. After removal of 5 bases from V and 7 bases from J, the junction contained 10 bases not matched to a gene. The CDR3 is made up of 16 amino acids. CDR3 region: CASSPGGTGGMNEQFF. The CDR3, as DNA: TGTGCCAGCAGCCCAGGGGGGACAGGGGGTATGAATGAGCAGTTCTTC.

This clonotype was picked up a small number of times. The chain combines TRBV14 with TRBJ2-1, with D uncertain. Deletions cut 1 base from V and 6 bases from J, with 10 bases between. This CDR3 has 14 amino acids. The germline gives CDR1 SGHDN, CDR2 FVKESK. This CDR3 reads CASSQGVVINEQFF. The CDR3 DNA is TGTGCCAGCAGCCAAGGGGTGGTTATCAATGAGCAGTTCTTC. Based on the CDR3 plus reference TRBV14 and TRBJ2-1, the full variable domain is EAGVTQFPSHSVIEKGQTVTLRCDPISGHDNLYWYRRVMGKEIKFLLHFVKESKQDESGMPNNRFLAERTGGTYSTLKVQPAELEDSGVYFCASSQGVVINEQFFGPGTRLTVL.

This clonotype was observed a few times. The V call is TRBV15, the J call TRBJ2-3; D unresolved. The V end was cut by 1 base, the J end by 4 bases, with 15 bases between. Germline-derived CDR1 and CDR2 are LNHNV and YYDKDF (reference sequence). This CDR3 spans 16 amino acids. The CDR3 coding sequence is TGTGCCACCAGCAGAGCGACGGGTTTTGGTGCAGATACGCAGTATTTT. Residues: CATSRATGFGADTQYF. The whole variable domain, filled in from reference TRBV15 and TRBJ2-3, reads DAMVIQNPRYQVTQFGKPVTLSCSQTLNHNVMYWYQQKSSQAPKLLFHYYDKDFNNEADTPDNFQSRRPNTSFCFLDIRSPGLGDTAMYLCATSRATGFGADTQYFGPGTRLTVL.

The chain employs TRBV7-9 and TRBJ2-7; D possibly corresponds to TRBD2 (5 bases). V gave up 5 bases and J gave up 5 bases, with 13 bases separating them. From germline, CDR1 is SEHNR and CDR2 FQNEAQ (reference sequence). CDR3 length: 13 amino acids. CDR3 loop: CASSPTGSNEQYF. The CDR3 region has the DNA TGTGCCAGCAGCCCCACGGGGTCCAACGAGCAGTACTTC. The variable domain in full, completed from reference TRBV7-9 and TRBJ2-7, reads DTGVSQNPRHKITKRGQNVTFRCDPISEHNRLYWYRQTLGQGPEFLTYFQNEAQLEKSRLLSDRFSAERPKGSFSTLEIQRTEQGDSAMYLCASSPTGSNEQYFGPGTRLTVT.

This clonotype was observed a single time. V is TRBV3-1 and J is TRBJ2-5, with 8 bases that match TRBD2. V trimming: 6 bases; J trimming: 4 bases; junction bases outside the gene matches: 10. The CDR3 is 15 amino acids. Germline V gives CDR1 LGHDT, CDR2 YNNKEL (reference sequence). The CDR3 DNA is TGTGCCAGCAGTTCTTACTCCGGGACTAGAGAGACCCAGTACTTC. Translating it yields CASSSYSGTRETQYF.

In this sample, this clonotype turned up a few times. This chain connects TRBV12-5 to TRBJ2-7, with D possibly matching TRBD2 (5 bases). V lost 6 bases and J lost 0, with 15 bases in between. Germline loops: CDR1 LGHNT, CDR2 FRNRAP. The CDR3 loop spans 15 amino acids. The CDR3 nucleotides read TGTGCTAGTGGCCCGGTAGGAGAGGGCTCCTACGAGCAGTACTTC. Amino acids: CASGPVGEGSYEQYF.

This clonotype was counted a few times. The chain recombines TRBV29-1 with TRBJ2-7; D might be TRBD1 (6 bases). The CDR3 is 13 amino acids. Germline V gives CDR1 SQVTM, CDR2 ANQGSEA. Trimming cost V 7 bases and J 3 bases, with 16 bases left between them. The CDR3 DNA sequence: TGCAGCGCCCAGGGGCAGGGCAGCTACGAGCAGTACTTC. It codes for CSAQGQGSYEQYF.

This clonotype was picked up many times. The chain links TRBV29-1 to TRBJ2-3; D assignment may be TRBD1 or TRBD2 (5 bases each). Trimming cost V 8 bases and J 6 bases, with 18 bases left between them. CDR3 length equals 13 residues. Germline V gives CDR1 SQVTM, CDR2 ANQGSEA. CDR3 amino acids: CSTQKGTGDTQYF. As DNA, the CDR3 is TGCAGCACCCAAAAGGGGACGGGGGATACGCAGTATTTT.

This clonotype was recorded a few times. This chain connects TRBV9 to TRBJ1-4; D is ambiguous. Germline values: CDR1 SGDLS, CDR2 YYNGEE. The CDR3 is 14 amino acids. Deletions cut 4 bases from V and 2 bases from J, with 9 bases between. DNA for the CDR3: TGTGCCAGCAGCAAACGGGATACTAATGAAAAACTGTTTTTT. This encodes CASSKRDTNEKLFF. Drawing the rest from reference TRBV9 and TRBJ1-4, the complete variable domain is DSGVTQTPKHLITATGQRVTLRCSPRSGDLSVYWYQQSLDQGLQFLIQYYNGEERAKGNILERFSAQQFPDLHSELNLSSLELGDSALYFCASSKRDTNEKLFFGSGTQLSVL.

The chain employs TRBV20-1 and TRBJ2-1; D not certain. The germline gives CDR1 DFQATT, CDR2 SNEGSKA (reference sequence). The CDR3 contains 15 residues. Trimming shortened V by 0 bases and J by 0 bases, and 9 bases separated the two germline ends. The CDR3 is CSAREGHSSYNEQFF. The CDR3, as DNA: TGCAGTGCTAGAGAGGGCCACAGCTCCTACAATGAGCAGTTCTTC.

The chain joins TRBV7-2 to TRBJ2-7; D possibly uses TRBD1 or TRBD2 (5 bases each). Trimming took off 5 bases at V and 3 bases at J, with 17 bases between the two ends. CDR1 and CDR2 from the germline V gene are SGHTA and FQGNSA. This CDR3 contains 15 residues. This chain's CDR3 is CASSPPRGVYYEQYF. The CDR3 coding sequence is TGTGCCAGCAGCCCACCACGGGGCGTTTACTACGAGCAGTACTTC.

The V gene is TRBV15, the J gene TRBJ2-5, with D perhaps TRBD2 (6 bases). Germline-derived CDR1 and CDR2 are LNHNV and YYDKDF (reference sequence). This CDR3 has 17 residues. The V and J ends lost 0 bases and 2 bases respectively, with 16 bases between them. The CDR3 loop is CATSRDKLGGLQETQYF. The CDR3 DNA is TGTGCCACCAGCAGAGATAAGTTGGGGGGTCTGCAAGAGACCCAGTACTTC.

The chain is built from TRBV5-1 and TRBJ2-2; D possibly corresponds to TRBD2 (6 bases). The CDR3 totals 15 residues. Trimming cost V 0 bases and J 2 bases, with 8 bases left between them. From germline, CDR1 is SGHRS and CDR2 YFSETQ. The CDR3 coding sequence is TGCGCCAGCAGCTTGGGCGGGGATAACACCGGGGAGCTGTTTTTT. Translation: CASSLGGDNTGELFF.

The chain recombines TRBV7-7 with TRBJ2-5; 14 nucleotides line up with TRBD2. After removal of 2 bases from V and 5 bases from J, the junction contained 4 bases not matched to a gene. CDR1 SSHAT and CDR2 FNYEAQ come from the germline V gene (reference sequence). The CDR3 is made up of 16 amino acids. The DNA for the CDR3 is TGTGCCAGCAGCTTAACGACTAGCGGGGGGGCCGAGACCCAGTACTTC. It codes for CASSLTTSGGAETQYF.

This clonotype was detected many times. This sequence joins TRBV28 and TRBJ2-5; 8 bases are shared with TRBD1. Looked up from germline, CDR1 is MDHEN and CDR2 is SYDVKM. The CDR3 totals 15 residues. The trim removed 3 bases at V and 1 base at J, leaving 4 bases unmatched. CDR3 DNA: TGTGCCAGCAGTTTGGGAGGACAGGGCCAAGAGACCCAGTACTTC. Amino acid sequence: CASSLGGQGQETQYF. Supplemented by reference TRBV28 and TRBJ2-5, the full variable domain reads DVKVTQSSRYLVKRTGEKVFLECVQDMDHENMFWYRQDPGLGLRLIYFSYDVKMKEKGDIPEGYSVSREKKERFSLILESASTNQTSMYLCASSLGGQGQETQYFGPGTRLLVL.

The V gene is TRBV19, the J gene TRBJ2-7, with no clear D. V shed 4 bases and J shed 3 bases, with 10 bases lying between them. CDR1 and CDR2 from the germline V gene are LNHDA and SQIVND (reference sequence). This CDR3 region has 13 residues. The CDR3 protein is CASSSTEIYEQYV. CDR3 nucleotide sequence: TGTGCCAGTAGTAGTACAGAGATCTACGAGCAGTACGTC.

The chain joins TRBV7-9 to TRBJ2-2; 9 bases are shared with TRBD1. Germline V gene sequence: CDR1 SEHNR, CDR2 FQNEAQ (reference sequence). The CDR3 loop spans 15 amino acids. J lost 2 bases, V lost 5 bases, and 3 bases had no gene match. The CDR3 sequence: CASSNRGQNTGELFF. CDR3 nucleotide sequence: TGTGCCAGCAGCAACAGGGGGCAAAACACCGGGGAGCTGTTTTTT. Full variable domain (outside the CDR3, taken from reference TRBV7-9 and TRBJ2-2): DTGVSQNPRHKITKRGQNVTFRCDPISEHNRLYWYRQTLGQGPEFLTYFQNEAQLEKSRLLSDRFSAERPKGSFSTLEIQRTEQGDSAMYLCASSNRGQNTGELFFGEGSRLTVL.

For the CDR3, the DNA is TGCAGTGCTGAACAGGGGGGTGGCACTGAAGCTTTCTTT. Amino acid sequence: CSAEQGGGTEAFF. The chain recombines TRBV20-1 with TRBJ1-1, with 8 bases aligning to TRBD1. The germline V gene has CDR1 DFQATT and CDR2 SNEGSKA (reference sequence). This CDR3 is built from 13 residues. V dropped 5 bases and J dropped 4; count of bases not matched to a gene: 6.

This clonotype was observed at least ten times. The rearrangement joins TRBV20-1 to TRBJ2-2, with D uncertain. This CDR3 region has 13 residues. V was pared by 3 bases and J by 1 base, with 6 bases between. The germline V gene encodes CDR1 DFQATT and CDR2 SNEGSKA (reference sequence). This chain's CDR3 is CSASPGNTGELFF. CDR3 nucleotide sequence: TGCAGTGCTAGCCCAGGGAACACCGGGGAGCTGTTTTTT.

The chain employs TRBV7-9 and TRBJ2-7; TRBD1 matches at 10 bases. This CDR3 spans 15 amino acids. Looked up from germline, CDR1 is SEHNR and CDR2 is FQNEAQ (reference sequence). Trimming took 1 base from V and 6 from J; bases not matched to a gene: 6. CDR3: CASSLEGTGASEQYF. Written as DNA, the CDR3 is TGTGCCAGCAGCTTAGAGGGGACAGGGGCCTCCGAGCAGTACTTC.

This clonotype was picked up a small number of times. The rearrangement links TRBV5-1 to TRBJ2-7; tentatively, D is TRBD2 (6 bases). Germline V gene sequence: CDR1 SGHRS, CDR2 YFSETQ. With 5 bases removed from V and 0 bases from J, the gap between germline ends came to 12 bases. The CDR3 covers 14 residues. The CDR3 DNA reads TGCGCCAGCAGTATGGGGGGTAGCTCCTACGAGCAGTACGTC. Translating gives CASSMGGSSYEQYV.

This clonotype has just a few counts. This chain connects TRBV11-3 to TRBJ2-2; 7 bases align to TRBD2. Germline trimming cut 0 bases from V and 4 bases from J; bases unmatched to any gene: 5. The germline V gene has CDR1 SGHNT and CDR2 YENEEA. CDR3 length: 16 amino acids. CDR3 bases: TGTGCCAGCAGCTTAGAGGGGGGGATTTCCACCGGGGAGCTGTTTTTT. Amino acid sequence: CASSLEGGISTGELFF.